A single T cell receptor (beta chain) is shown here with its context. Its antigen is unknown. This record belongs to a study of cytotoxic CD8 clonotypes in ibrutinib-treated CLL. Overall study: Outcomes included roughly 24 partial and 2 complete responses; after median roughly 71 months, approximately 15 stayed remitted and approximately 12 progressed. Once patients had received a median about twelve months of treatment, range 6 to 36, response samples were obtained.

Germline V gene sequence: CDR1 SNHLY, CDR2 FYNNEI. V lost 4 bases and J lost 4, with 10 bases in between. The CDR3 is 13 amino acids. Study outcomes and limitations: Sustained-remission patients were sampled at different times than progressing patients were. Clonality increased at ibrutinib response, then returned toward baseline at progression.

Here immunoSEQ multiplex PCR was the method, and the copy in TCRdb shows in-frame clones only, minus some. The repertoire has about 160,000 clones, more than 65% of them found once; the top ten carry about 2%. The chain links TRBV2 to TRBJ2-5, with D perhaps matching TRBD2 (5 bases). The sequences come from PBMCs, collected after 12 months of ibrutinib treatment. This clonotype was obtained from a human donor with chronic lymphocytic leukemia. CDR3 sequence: CASSAESGETQYF. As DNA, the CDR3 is TGTGCCAGCAGTGCAGAGAGCGGAGAGACCCAGTACTTC.